A selection of T cell receptor beta chains follows, all from one sample in a study of spatial heterogeneity in lung cancer. MiXCR, applied by TCRdb to the 5' RACE reads, yields one record per CDR3 protein. The sample consists of some 38,000 distinct CDR3 sequences, around 3.1% of them appearing once. The source material was normal lung tissue next to the tumor, sampled at surgery. The source of these receptors is a male donor with early-stage non-small cell lung cancer. The CDR3 runs from the conserved cysteine through the conserved F or W. A D gene is named only where the DNA matches it firmly. Rows give clone size only sometimes, using once, few, many, or a class for an expanded clone.

. TRBJ2-1 many TRBV19 10 CARQDNEQFF TGTGCCAGACAAGACAATGAGCAGTTCTTC
TRBD1 TRBJ1-1 many TRBV5-1 14 CASSGTGGNTEAFF TGCGCCAGCAGCGGGACAGGCGGGAACACTGAAGCTTTCTTT
TRBD1 TRBJ2-7 many TRBV7-8 19 CASSLAIFKGTGSSYEQYF TGTGCCAGCAGCTTAGCTATTTTCAAGGGGACAGGGTCGTCCTACGAGCAGTACTTC
. TRBJ2-2 many TRBV28 14 CATVRGRNTGELFF TGTGCCACGGTTAGGGGACGGAACACCGGGGAGCTGTTTTTT
TRBD1 TRBJ2-5 many TRBV28 15 CASNAGQGAQETQYF TGTGCCAGCAACGCGGGACAGGGGGCCCAAGAGACCCAGTACTTC
. TRBJ1-5 many TRBV7-7 13 CASSFDVYSPQHF TGTGCCAGCAGCTTTGATGTTTACAGCCCCCAGCATTTT
. TRBJ2-3 many TRBV29-1 13 CALAWIGTDTQYF TGCGCCCTAGCGTGGATTGGCACAGATACGCAGTATTTT
. TRBJ1-6 many TRBV7-9 15 CASSSRGPYNSPLHF TGTGCCAGCAGCTCCAGGGGCCCCTATAATTCACCCCTCCACTTT
. TRBJ2-2 many TRBV28 14 CASSLGADAGELFF TGTGCCAGCAGTTTGGGCGCAGACGCCGGGGAGCTGTTTTTT
. TRBJ1-1 few TRBV10-3 11 CAISEGGEAFF TGTGCCATCAGTGAAGGGGGAGAAGCTTTCTTT
. TRBJ2-6 many TRBV12-3/TRBV12-4 14 CAITRGSGANVLTF TGTGCCATTACCCGAGGGTCTGGGGCCAACGTCCTGACTTTC
. TRBJ2-7 few TRBV12-3/TRBV12-4 12 CASSFRAYEQYF TGTGCCAGCAGTTTTCGGGCCTACGAGCAGTACTTC
. TRBJ1-1 many TRBV6-1 13 CASSEISNTEAFF TGTGCCAGCAGTGAAATCTCGAACACTGAAGCTTTCTTT
. TRBJ2-4 many TRBV28 14 CASSSRVQGDIQYF TGTGCCAGCAGTTCCCGGGTCCAAGGGGACATTCAGTACTTC
. TRBJ2-5 many TRBV12-3/TRBV12-4 13 CASSLVLQETQYF TGTGCCAGCAGTTTAGTCCTCCAAGAGACCCAGTACTTC
. TRBJ1-4 many TRBV2 12 CASSGEREKLFF TGTGCCAGCAGTGGCGAGAGGGAAAAACTGTTTTTT
. TRBJ2-3 many TRBV12-3/TRBV12-4 10 CASGEDTQYF TGTGCCAGCGGGGAAGATACGCAGTATTTT
TRBD1 TRBJ2-7 many TRBV28 14 CASSTRQGSYEQYF TGTGCCAGCAGCACAAGACAGGGCTCCTACGAGCAGTACTTC
. TRBJ2-1 many TRBV4-2 12 CASSQEGSEQFF TGTGCCAGCAGCCAAGAAGGCAGTGAGCAGTTCTTC
. TRBJ1-2 many TRBV12-3/TRBV12-4 17 CASSLLGFGGTVHGYTF TGTGCCAGCAGTTTATTAGGGTTTGGCGGGACCGTACATGGCTACACCTTC
. TRBJ1-1 few TRBV20-1 13 CSAREDIYSEAFF TGCAGTGCTAGAGAAGACATTTACTCTGAAGCTTTCTTT
TRBD2 TRBJ2-5 . TRBV6-2/TRBV6-3 16 CASSYTSSGGQETQYF TGTGCCAGCAGTTACACGAGTAGCGGGGGCCAAGAGACCCAGTACTTC
. TRBJ1-1 many TRBV27 10 CASTPLEAFF TGTGCCAGCACCCCGCTTGAAGCTTTCTTT
. TRBJ2-5 many TRBV12-3/TRBV12-4 14 CASKARGMEETQYF TGTGCCAGCAAAGCCAGGGGAATGGAAGAGACCCAGTACTTC
TRBD1 TRBJ1-1 few TRBV28 14 CASIRQGANTEAFF TGTGCCAGCATCCGACAGGGGGCTAACACTGAAGCTTTCTTT
. TRBJ2-3 many TRBV5-5 15 CASSSRPPSTDTQYF TGTGCCAGCAGCTCCCGGCCGCCTAGCACAGATACGCAGTATTTT
. TRBJ1-3 many TRBV29-1 15 CSGLSGSWTGNTIYF TGCAGCGGACTTTCTGGCTCCTGGACTGGAAACACCATATATTTT
. TRBJ1-1 many TRBV29-1 14 CSVDRGRGNTEAFF TGCAGCGTTGACAGGGGAAGAGGAAACACTGAAGCTTTCTTT
. TRBJ2-1 few TRBV5-1 14 CASSFQSSDNEQFF TGCGCCAGCAGCTTCCAAAGTAGCGACAATGAGCAGTTCTTC
TRBD1 TRBJ1-4 many TRBV18 15 CASSPQQGAREKLFF TGTGCCAGCTCACCCCAACAGGGGGCTCGGGAAAAACTGTTTTTT
. TRBJ1-1 many TRBV5-1 15 CASTGGASMNTEAFF TGCGCCAGCACCGGGGGGGCCTCCATGAACACTGAAGCTTTCTTT
. TRBJ1-2 . TRBV7-2 13 CASSPGQGAGYTF TGTGCCAGCAGCCCGGGGCAGGGAGCTGGCTACACCTTC
. TRBJ1-1 many TRBV3-1 14 CASNQQAYGTEAFF TGTGCCAGCAACCAACAGGCGTACGGCACTGAAGCTTTCTTT
TRBD1 TRBJ1-2 many TRBV7-3 14 CASSPGQGNNGYTF TGTGCCAGCAGCCCGGGACAGGGGAATAATGGCTACACCTTC
TRBD2 TRBJ2-1 many TRBV14 17 CASSQSGGDSRGNEQFF TGTGCCAGCAGCCAGTCGGGAGGGGACTCCAGGGGAAATGAGCAGTTCTTC
. TRBJ1-1 many TRBV29-1 13 CSVGGRRGAEAFF TGCAGCGTTGGGGGCCGCCGCGGGGCTGAAGCTTTCTTT